The clone carrying this T cell receptor (beta chain) occurred once. The target antigen is unknown. This may arise from a read error, as a much more abundant clone is one base away. The data derive from a study of blood T cells in healthy people across ages. The study, taken as a whole, reports: Age brought a roughly linear fall in TCR beta diversity measured per million T cells.

Primers used in a second PCR of about 6 to 11 cycles were a sample-barcoded 5' primer and a J-beta primer mix. TCRdb independently ran MiXCR on the 5' RACE reads; one entry per CDR3 protein. In the table there are about 690,000 distinct CDR3 sequences, around 43% of which are singletons. The CDR3 length is 14 residues. With 4 bases clipped from V and 3 bases from J, the junction kept 6 bases outside the gene matches. Germline CDR1 SQVTM, CDR2 ANQGSEA. This chain connects TRBV29-1 to TRBJ2-7; 10 nucleotides line up with TRBD1. The sample consisted of blood. The source is a man older than 75 in good health. The DNA for the CDR3 is TGCAGCGTTGCCTCTTGGACAGGGGGCTACGAGCAGTACTTC. Translating it yields CSVASWTGGYEQYF.